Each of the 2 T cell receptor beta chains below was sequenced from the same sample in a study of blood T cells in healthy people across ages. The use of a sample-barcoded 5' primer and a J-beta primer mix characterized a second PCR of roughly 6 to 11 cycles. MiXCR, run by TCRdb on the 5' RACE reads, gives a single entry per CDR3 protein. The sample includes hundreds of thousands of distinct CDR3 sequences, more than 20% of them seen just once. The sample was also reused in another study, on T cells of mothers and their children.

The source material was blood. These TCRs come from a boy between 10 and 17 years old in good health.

Written as DNA, the CDR3 is TGCGCCAGCAGCTTAGGTCCCAGGACAGGGGGTGAAGCTTTCTTT. Its translation is CASSLGPRTGGEAFF. The chain is built from TRBV5-1 and TRBJ1-1; the match to TRBD1 covers 10 bases. The CDR3 runs to 15 residues. The V gene's germline CDR1 is SGHRS and CDR2 YFSETQ. Trimming removed 2 bases from V and 7 bases from J; junction bases left unmatched: 8.

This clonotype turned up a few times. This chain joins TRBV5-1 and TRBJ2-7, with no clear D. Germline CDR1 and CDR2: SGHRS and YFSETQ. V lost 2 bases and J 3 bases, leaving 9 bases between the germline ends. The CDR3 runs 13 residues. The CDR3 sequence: CASSFGLDYEQYF. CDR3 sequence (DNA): TGCGCCAGCAGCTTCGGGCTTGACTACGAGCAGTACTTC.